This is a list of T cell receptor beta chains from one sample in a study of blood T cell repertoires in COVID-19. Only in-frame clones appear in the TCRdb table, and some are missing; sequencing was by immunoSEQ multiplex PCR. The sample has hundreds of thousands of clones, around 87% seen once. Sequenced material: peripheral blood. The receptors shown here come from a woman in her 40s who had recovered from COVID-19. Each CDR3 is given without its conserved first and last residue.

V: TRBV10-1
J: TRBJ2-2
CDR3: ASSQGAHRLF

V: TRBV11-3
J: TRBJ1-3
CDR3: ADDFEGTIY

V: TRBV5-1
J: TRBJ1-1
CDR3: ASSLAPGYKDTEAF

V: TRBV4-2
J: TRBJ2-3
CDR3: ASSHASVGGQDTQY

V: TRBV7-9
J: TRBJ1-2
CDR3: ASSLVNYGYT

V: TRBV5-6
J: TRBJ1-1
CDR3: ASSWGQGNTEAF

V: TRBV7-6
J: TRBJ1-1
CDR3: ASSPALGTGDLDTEAF

V: TRBV10-1
J: TRBJ1-5
CDR3: ASSEFMAYTLNPLNQPQH

V: TRBV5-4
J: TRBJ2-5
CDR3: ASSPSRDRGQETQY

V: TRBV5-1
J: TRBJ2-5
CDR3: ASSLGDRGQETQY

V: TRBV4-3
J: TRBJ1-1
CDR3: ASSQGASGGTEAF

V: TRBV6-5
J: TRBJ2-1
CDR3: ASSSPLGGSYNEQF

V: TRBV7-9
J: TRBJ1-1
CDR3: ASSDRGPTEAF

V: TRBV2
J: TRBJ2-7
CDR3: ASSGDRRSSYEQY

V: TRBV7-8
J: TRBJ2-5
CDR3: ASSPAGGEETQY

V: TRBV5-6
J: TRBJ1-1
CDR3: ASSSKTGGDTEAF

V: TRBV5-4
J: TRBJ2-3
CDR3: ASSLVGGGVTDTQY

V: TRBV6-5
J: TRBJ2-7
CDR3: ASSYGTGTGEQY

V: TRBV2
J: TRBJ2-5
CDR3: ASSQGLAGGGETQY

V: TRBV10-3
J: TRBJ1-6
CDR3: AISRDSSYNSPLH

V: TRBV5-4
J: TRBJ1-6
CDR3: ASSPTASYNSPLH

V: TRBV2
J: TRBJ2-1
CDR3: ASSPDRVGNNEQF

V: TRBV28
J: TRBJ2-1
CDR3: ASSPRPGFYMGYNEQF

V: TRBV9
J: TRBJ1-6
CDR3: ASSFRAQGSAPLH

V: TRBV2
J: TRBJ2-1
CDR3: ASTRGGGSYNEQF

V: TRBV5-1
J: TRBJ1-6
CDR3: ASSLDDRGNSPLH

V: TRBV13
J: TRBJ2-1
CDR3: ASSLARDYTYNEQF

V: TRBV27
J: TRBJ2-5
CDR3: ASSPATGIKTQY

V: TRBV30
J: TRBJ1-4
CDR3: AWSGGANEKLF

V: TRBV6-5
J: TRBJ1-2
CDR3: ASRTANYGYT

V: TRBV14
J: TRBJ1-1
CDR3: ASSSDTWVTEAF

V: TRBV2
J: TRBJ1-1
CDR3: ASSPNPLDKPEAF

V: TRBV30
J: TRBJ1-2
CDR3: AWSVKRRVELYGYT

V: TRBV5-1
J: TRBJ1-1
CDR3: ASSLDRGHTEAF

V: TRBV3-1/TRBV3-2
J: TRBJ1-1
CDR3: ASSLSGTQAF

V: TRBV6-6
J: TRBJ2-1
CDR3: ASTQDSYNEQF

V: TRBV6-5
J: TRBJ2-7
CDR3: ASSYSGGAYYEQY

V: TRBV11-2
J: TRBJ2-1
CDR3: ASSFVWRGGYNEQF